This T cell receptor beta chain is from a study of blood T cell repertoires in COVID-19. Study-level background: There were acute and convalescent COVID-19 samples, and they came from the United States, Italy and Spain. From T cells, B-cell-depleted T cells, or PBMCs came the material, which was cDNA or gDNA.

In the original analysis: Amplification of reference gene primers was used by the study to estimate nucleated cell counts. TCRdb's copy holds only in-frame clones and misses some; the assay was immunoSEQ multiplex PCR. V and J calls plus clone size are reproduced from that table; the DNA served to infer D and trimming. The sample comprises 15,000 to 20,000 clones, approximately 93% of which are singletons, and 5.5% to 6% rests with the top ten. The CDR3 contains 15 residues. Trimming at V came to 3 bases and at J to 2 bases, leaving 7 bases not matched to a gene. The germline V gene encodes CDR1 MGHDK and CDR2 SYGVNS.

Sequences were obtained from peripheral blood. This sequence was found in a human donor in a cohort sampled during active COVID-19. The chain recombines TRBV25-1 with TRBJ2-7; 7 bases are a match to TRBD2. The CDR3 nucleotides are TGTGCCAGCAGTGACCCATCAGGGACTACCTACGAGCAGTACTTC. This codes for CASSDPSGTTYEQYF.